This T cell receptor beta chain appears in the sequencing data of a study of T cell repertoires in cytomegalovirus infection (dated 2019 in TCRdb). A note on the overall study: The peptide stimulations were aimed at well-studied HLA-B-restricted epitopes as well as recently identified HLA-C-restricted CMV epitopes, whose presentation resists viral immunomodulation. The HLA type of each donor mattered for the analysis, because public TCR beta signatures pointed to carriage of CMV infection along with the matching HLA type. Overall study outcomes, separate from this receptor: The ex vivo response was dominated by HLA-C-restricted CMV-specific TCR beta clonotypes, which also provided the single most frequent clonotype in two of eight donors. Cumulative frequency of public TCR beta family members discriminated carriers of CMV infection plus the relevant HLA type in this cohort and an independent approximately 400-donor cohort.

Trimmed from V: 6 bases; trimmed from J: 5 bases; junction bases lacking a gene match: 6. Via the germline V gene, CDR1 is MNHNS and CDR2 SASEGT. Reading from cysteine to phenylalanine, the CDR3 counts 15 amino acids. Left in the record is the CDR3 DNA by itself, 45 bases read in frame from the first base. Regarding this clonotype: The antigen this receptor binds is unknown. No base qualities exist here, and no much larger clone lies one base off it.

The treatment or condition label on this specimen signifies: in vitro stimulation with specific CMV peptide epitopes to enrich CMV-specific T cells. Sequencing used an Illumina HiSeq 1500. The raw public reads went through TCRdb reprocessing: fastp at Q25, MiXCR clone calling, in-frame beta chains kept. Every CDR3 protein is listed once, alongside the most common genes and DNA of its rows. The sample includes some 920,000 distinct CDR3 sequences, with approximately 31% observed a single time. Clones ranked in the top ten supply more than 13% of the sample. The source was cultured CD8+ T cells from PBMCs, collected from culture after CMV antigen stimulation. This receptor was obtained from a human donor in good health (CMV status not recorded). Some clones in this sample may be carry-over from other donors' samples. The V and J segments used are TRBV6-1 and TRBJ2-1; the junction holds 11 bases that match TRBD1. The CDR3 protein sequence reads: CASRRDRGDNNEQFF. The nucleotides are TGTGCCAGCAGGAGGGACAGGGGGGATAACAATGAGCAGTTCTTC.